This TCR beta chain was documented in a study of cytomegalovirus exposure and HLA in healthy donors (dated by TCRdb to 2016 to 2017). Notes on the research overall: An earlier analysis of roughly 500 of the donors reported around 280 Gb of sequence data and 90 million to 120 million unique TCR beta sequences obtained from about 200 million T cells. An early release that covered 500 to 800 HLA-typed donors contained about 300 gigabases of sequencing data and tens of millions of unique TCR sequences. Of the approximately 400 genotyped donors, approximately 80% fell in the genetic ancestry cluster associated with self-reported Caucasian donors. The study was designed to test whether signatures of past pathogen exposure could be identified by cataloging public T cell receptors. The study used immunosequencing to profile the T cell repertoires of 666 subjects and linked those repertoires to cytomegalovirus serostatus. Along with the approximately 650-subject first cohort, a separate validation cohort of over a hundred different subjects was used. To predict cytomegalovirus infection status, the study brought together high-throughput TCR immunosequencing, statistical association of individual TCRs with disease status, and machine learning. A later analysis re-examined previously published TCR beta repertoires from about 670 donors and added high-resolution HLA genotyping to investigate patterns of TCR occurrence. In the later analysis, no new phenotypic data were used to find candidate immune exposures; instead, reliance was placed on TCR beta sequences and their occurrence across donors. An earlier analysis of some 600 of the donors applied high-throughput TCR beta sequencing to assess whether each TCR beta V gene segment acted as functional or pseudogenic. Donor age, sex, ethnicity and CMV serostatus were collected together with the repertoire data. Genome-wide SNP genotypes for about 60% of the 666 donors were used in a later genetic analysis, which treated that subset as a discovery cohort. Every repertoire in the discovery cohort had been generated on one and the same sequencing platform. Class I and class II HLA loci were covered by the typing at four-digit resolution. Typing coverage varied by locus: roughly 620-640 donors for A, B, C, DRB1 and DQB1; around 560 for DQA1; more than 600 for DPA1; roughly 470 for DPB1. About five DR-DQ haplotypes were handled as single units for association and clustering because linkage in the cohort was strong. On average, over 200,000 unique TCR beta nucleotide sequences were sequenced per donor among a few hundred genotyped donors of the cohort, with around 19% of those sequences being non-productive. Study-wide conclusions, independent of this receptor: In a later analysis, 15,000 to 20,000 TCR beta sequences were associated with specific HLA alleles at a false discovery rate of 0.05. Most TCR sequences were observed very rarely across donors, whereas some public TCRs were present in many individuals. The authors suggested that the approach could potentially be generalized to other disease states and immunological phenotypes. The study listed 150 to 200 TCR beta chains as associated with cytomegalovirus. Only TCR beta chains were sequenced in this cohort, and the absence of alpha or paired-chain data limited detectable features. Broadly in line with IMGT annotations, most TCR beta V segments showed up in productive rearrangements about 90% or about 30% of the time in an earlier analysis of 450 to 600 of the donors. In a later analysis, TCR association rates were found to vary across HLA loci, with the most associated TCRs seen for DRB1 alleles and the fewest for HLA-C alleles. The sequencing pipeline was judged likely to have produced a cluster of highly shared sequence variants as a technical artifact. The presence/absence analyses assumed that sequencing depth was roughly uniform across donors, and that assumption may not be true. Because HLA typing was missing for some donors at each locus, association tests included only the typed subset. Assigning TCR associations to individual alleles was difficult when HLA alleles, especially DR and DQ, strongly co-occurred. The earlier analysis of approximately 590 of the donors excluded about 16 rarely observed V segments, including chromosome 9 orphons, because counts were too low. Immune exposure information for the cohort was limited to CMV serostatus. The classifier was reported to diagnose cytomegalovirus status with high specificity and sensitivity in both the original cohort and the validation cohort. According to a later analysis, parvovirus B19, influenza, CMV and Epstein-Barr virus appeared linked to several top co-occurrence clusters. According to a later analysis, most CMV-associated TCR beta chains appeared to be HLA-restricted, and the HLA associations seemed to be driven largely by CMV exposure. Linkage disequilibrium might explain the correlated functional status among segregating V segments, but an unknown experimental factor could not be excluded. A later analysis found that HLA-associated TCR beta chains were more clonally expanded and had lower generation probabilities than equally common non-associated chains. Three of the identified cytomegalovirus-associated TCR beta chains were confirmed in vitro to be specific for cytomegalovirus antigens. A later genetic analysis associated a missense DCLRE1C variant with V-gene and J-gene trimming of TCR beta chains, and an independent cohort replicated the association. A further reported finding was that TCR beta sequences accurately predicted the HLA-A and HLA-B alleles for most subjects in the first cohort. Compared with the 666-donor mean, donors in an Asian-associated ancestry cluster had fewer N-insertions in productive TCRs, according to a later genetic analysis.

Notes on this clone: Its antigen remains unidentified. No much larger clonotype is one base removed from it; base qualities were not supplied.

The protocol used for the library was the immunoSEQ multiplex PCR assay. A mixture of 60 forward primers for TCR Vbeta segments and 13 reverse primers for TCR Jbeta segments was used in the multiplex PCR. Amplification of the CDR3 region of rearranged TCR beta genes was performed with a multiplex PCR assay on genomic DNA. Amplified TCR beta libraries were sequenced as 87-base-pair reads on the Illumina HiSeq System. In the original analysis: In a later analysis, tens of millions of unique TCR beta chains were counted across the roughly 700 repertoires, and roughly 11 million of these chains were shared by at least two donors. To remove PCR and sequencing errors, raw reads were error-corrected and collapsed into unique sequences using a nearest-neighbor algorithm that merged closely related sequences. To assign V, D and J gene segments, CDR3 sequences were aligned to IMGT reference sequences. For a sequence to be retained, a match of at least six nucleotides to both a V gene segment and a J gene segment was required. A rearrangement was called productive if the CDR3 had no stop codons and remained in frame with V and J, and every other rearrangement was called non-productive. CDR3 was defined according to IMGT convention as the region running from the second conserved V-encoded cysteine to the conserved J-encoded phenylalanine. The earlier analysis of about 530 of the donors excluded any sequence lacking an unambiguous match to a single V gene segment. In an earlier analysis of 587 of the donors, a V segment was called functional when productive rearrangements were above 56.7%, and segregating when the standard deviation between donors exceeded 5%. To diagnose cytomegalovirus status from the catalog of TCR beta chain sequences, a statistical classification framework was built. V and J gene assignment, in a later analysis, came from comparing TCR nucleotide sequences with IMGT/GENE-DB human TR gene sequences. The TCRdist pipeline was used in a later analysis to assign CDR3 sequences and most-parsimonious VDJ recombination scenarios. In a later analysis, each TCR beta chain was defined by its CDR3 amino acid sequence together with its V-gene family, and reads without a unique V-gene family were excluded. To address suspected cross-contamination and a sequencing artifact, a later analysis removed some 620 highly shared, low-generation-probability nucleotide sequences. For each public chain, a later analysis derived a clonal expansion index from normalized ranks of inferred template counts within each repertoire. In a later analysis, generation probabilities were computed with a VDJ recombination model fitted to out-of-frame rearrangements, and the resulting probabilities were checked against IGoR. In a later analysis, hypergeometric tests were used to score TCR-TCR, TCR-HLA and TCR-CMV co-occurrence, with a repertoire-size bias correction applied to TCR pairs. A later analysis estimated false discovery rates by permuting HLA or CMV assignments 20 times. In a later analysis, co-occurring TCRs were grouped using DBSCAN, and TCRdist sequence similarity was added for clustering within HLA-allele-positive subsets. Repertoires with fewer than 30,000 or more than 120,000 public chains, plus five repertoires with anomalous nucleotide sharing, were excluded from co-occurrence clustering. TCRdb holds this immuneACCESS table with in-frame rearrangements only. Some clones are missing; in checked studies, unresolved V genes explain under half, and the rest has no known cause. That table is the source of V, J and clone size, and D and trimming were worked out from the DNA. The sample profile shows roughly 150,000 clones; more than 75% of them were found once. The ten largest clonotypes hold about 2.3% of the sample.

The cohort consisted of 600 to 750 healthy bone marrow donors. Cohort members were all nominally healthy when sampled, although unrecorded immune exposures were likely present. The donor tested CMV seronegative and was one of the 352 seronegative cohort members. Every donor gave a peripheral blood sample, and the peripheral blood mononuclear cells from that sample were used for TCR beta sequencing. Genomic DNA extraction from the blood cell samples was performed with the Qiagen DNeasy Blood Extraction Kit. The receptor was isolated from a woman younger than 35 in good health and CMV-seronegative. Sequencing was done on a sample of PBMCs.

In nucleotides, the sequence is TGTGCCAGCAGCCAATCCTCCCCGACAGGGAATTCACCCCTCCACTTT. Translated, this is CASSQSSPTGNSPLHF. This receptor chain uses TRBV16 and TRBJ1-6, with 7 middle bases fitting TRBD1. CDR1 and CDR2 (KGHSY, FQNENV) derive from the germline V gene. The CDR3 goes from the cysteine to the phenylalanine over 16 residues. Only the CDR3 DNA stays, 48 bases, in frame from base 1. V lost 0 bases and J lost 7 bases, and the count of bases not matched to a germline gene is 6.